Below are 18 T cell receptor beta chains sequenced from a single sample in a study of T cell responses to AZD1222 COVID-19 vaccine. Sequenced by immunoSEQ multiplex PCR; TCRdb stores in-frame clones only, minus some. The table shows more than 110,000 clones, with approximately 85% occurring only once. The sequencing here drew on peripheral blood, taken on day 0 of AZD1222 vaccination. The receptors here all came from an adult in good health.

This clone was detected once. The CDR3 reads CASSPGDRGLLSEAFF. The DNA for the CDR3 is TGTGCCAGCTCACCAGGGGACAGGGGGCTTCTTTCTGAAGCTTTCTTT. J is TRBJ1-1 and V is TRBV18, with 12 bases that match TRBD1. Germline V gives CDR1 KGHSH, CDR2 LQKENI. The CDR3 is made up of 16 amino acids. V lost 2 bases to trimming and J lost 6 bases; unmatched junction nucleotides: 7. Full variable domain (outside the CDR3, taken from reference TRBV18 and TRBJ1-1): NAGVMQNPRHLVRRRGQEARLRCSPMKGHSHVYWYRQLPEEGLKFMVYLQKENIIDESGMPKERFSAEFPKEGPSILRIQQVVRGDSAAYFCASSPGDRGLLSEAFFGQGTRLTVV.

The chain couples TRBV27 to TRBJ1-6; D gene uncertain. The CDR3 spans 15 residues. Germline CDR1 is MNHEY and CDR2 is SMNVEV (reference sequence). V was cut by 6 bases and J by 0 bases, with 9 bases left in between. CDR3 in DNA: TGTGCCAGCAGACCACAGAGCTCCTATAATTCACCCCTCCACTTT. Protein sequence: CASRPQSSYNSPLHF.

The chain uses TRBV24-1 and TRBJ1-2; 7 positions match TRBD1. V was clipped by 6 bases and J by 5 bases; unmatched bases: 8. CDR3 length: 14 residues. Per germline, CDR1 KGHDR and CDR2 SFDVKD. The CDR3 reads CATSRPGQRYGYTF. Written as DNA, the CDR3 is TGTGCCACCAGTAGGCCGGGACAGAGATATGGCTACACCTTC.

This clone was detected once. The rearrangement links TRBV30 to TRBJ1-1, with TRBD1 as a possible D gene (5 bases). V gave up 3 bases and J gave up 3 bases, with 11 bases separating them. Per germline, CDR1 GTSNPN and CDR2 SVGIG (reference sequence). The CDR3 runs to 13 residues. The CDR3 DNA reads TGTGCCTGGAGCCTGGTAGGGGACACTGAAGCTTTCTTT. Its translation: CAWSLVGDTEAFF.

The chain employs TRBV30 and TRBJ2-2; D remains unclear. Germline V lookup: CDR1 GTSNPN, CDR2 SVGIG (reference sequence). V lost 5 bases to trimming and J lost 0 bases, with 7 bases between them. The CDR3 spans 13 residues. CDR3 nucleotides: TGTGCCTGGCAATGGACGAACACCGGGGAGCTGTTTTTT. Encoded protein: CAWQWTNTGELFF. The entire variable domain, with the rest obtained from reference TRBV30 and TRBJ2-2, is as follows: SQTIHQWPATLVQPVGSPLSLECTVEGTSNPNLYWYRQAAGRGLQLLFYSVGIGQISSEVPQNLSASRPQDRQFILSSKKLLLSDSGFYLCAWQWTNTGELFFGEGSRLTVL.

V and J are TRBV6-6 and TRBJ1-1, with D perhaps TRBD1 (6 bases). Germline V gives CDR1 MNHNY, CDR2 SVGAGI (reference sequence). This CDR3 region has 14 residues. Trimming stripped 2 bases from V and 4 bases from J, with 11 bases between. The CDR3 sequence is CASSYRGQVTEAFF. The DNA of the CDR3 is TGTGCCAGCAGTTACCGGGGGCAGGTCACTGAAGCTTTCTTT.

The CDR3 DNA follows: TGTGCCAGCAGCTTAGGGGGGGGCAATTCACCCCTCCACTTT. Translation: CASSLGGGNSPLHF. This chain connects TRBV7-6 to TRBJ1-6; the D gene is possibly TRBD1 (6 bases). The CDR3 has 14 residues. Between the trimmed V and J ends, which lost 1 base and 7 bases, there was a span of 8 bases. Germline V gene sequence: CDR1 SGHVS, CDR2 FNYEAQ.

The J gene is TRBJ2-5, the V gene TRBV2, with D perhaps matching TRBD1 (6 bases). Germline values: CDR1 SNHLY, CDR2 FYNNEI. The CDR3 is 11 amino acids. The V end was cut by 7 bases, the J end by 4 bases, with 7 bases between. CDR3 coding DNA: TGTGCCAGCAAACAGGGAGAGACCCAGTACTTC. Its protein product is CASKQGETQYF.

This clone has only a few counts. The junction and the germline gene differ at one end; a read error may be behind it. This chain uses TRBV20-1 with TRBJ1-3; 10 bases map to TRBD1. Germline-derived CDR1 and CDR2 are DFQATT and SNEGSKA (reference sequence). The CDR3 loop spans 11 amino acids. This CDR3 reads CSAPDGDRGLF. The CDR3 DNA is TGCAGTGCTCCCGACGGGGACAGGGGATTATTT.

The chain carries TRBV20-1 and TRBJ2-7, with a tentative D call TRBD2 (6 bases). V was cut by 3 bases and J by 4 bases, with 16 bases left in between. This CDR3 comprises 14 residues. Germline CDR1 reads DFQATT; CDR2 reads SNEGSKA (reference sequence). CDR3 DNA sequence: TGCAGTGCTAGTCCCTCGGGAGCTTTTTACGAGCAGTACTTC. Its translation is CSASPSGAFYEQYF.

The chain links TRBV7-2 to TRBJ1-6; 8 bases agree with TRBD1. V shed 5 bases, J shed 6 bases, and the junction held 3 bases outside the gene matches. CDR1 and CDR2 (germline): SGHTA, FQGNSA. The CDR3 is 14 amino acids. CDR3 residues: CASSPDRGNSPLHF. DNA for the CDR3: TGTGCCAGCAGCCCCGACAGGGGTAATTCACCCCTCCACTTT.

This chain connects TRBV6-5 to TRBJ2-2, with D possibly being TRBD1 or TRBD2 (6 bases each). Germline CDR1 and CDR2: MNHEY and SVGAGI. V was pared by 7 bases and J by 0 bases, with 9 bases between. CDR3 length: 14 amino acids. The CDR3 is CASMGGANTGELFF. The CDR3 nucleotides read TGTGCCAGCATGGGGGGCGCGAACACCGGGGAGCTGTTTTTT.

The chain has TRBV5-4 and TRBJ1-1; 9 bases map to TRBD1. This CDR3 contains 14 residues. Germline V lookup: CDR1 SGHNT, CDR2 YYREEE (reference sequence). J gave up 3 bases and V 4 bases, and 4 bases lay outside the gene matches. CDR3 in DNA: TGTGCCAGCAGCACAGGGGGCCACGACACTGAAGCTTTCTTT. Its protein is CASSTGGHDTEAFF.

This clone has only a few counts. The DNA for the CDR3 is TGTGCTAGTGGTTTGGGGCCTCACCGCACAGATACGCAGTATTTT. Translation: CASGLGPHRTDTQYF. This sequence joins TRBV12-5 and TRBJ2-3; D gene uncertain. Trimming left V 1 base short and J 1 base short, with 9 bases between. Germline CDR1 and CDR2: LGHNT and FRNRAP. There are 15 residues in the CDR3. Based on the CDR3 plus reference TRBV12-5 and TRBJ2-3, the full variable domain is DARVTQTPRHKVTEMGQEVTMRCQPILGHNTVFWYRQTMMQGLELLAYFRNRAPLDDSGMPKDRFSAEMPDATLATLKIQPSEPRDSAVYFCASGLGPHRTDTQYFGPGTRLTVL.

This chain connects TRBV27 to TRBJ1-1; possible D gene TRBD1, 5 bases. Germline V gene sequence: CDR1 MNHEY, CDR2 SMNVEV (reference sequence). The CDR3 totals 14 residues. The germline V and J ends were trimmed by 5 bases and 1 base, with 11 bases remaining between them. The CDR3 loop is CASSTRGGNTEAFF. DNA of the CDR3: TGTGCCAGCAGTACCCGCGGGGGGAACACTGAAGCTTTCTTT.

The rearrangement links TRBV29-1 to TRBJ2-7; tentative D call: TRBD1 (6 bases). The length of the CDR3 is 13 residues. Trimming stripped 6 bases from V and 7 bases from J, with 19 bases between. Per the germline V gene, CDR1 is SQVTM and CDR2 is ANQGSEA. The CDR3 here is CSVNTGTDREQYF. The DNA of the CDR3 is TGCAGCGTGAACACCGGGACCGACAGGGAGCAGTACTTC.

This clone appeared a single time. The chain is built from TRBV5-1 and TRBJ2-2; D possibly corresponds to TRBD1 (5 bases). The germline gives CDR1 SGHRS, CDR2 YFSETQ. The CDR3 has 13 amino acids. Trimming took off 0 bases at V and 6 bases at J, with 6 bases between the two ends. DNA for the CDR3: TGCGCCAGCAGCTTGGAAGGGGCCGGGGAGCTGTTTTTT. Translated: CASSLEGAGELFF.

This clone was seen more than once but under ten times. The rearrangement links TRBV11-3 to TRBJ2-3, with D hard to call. This CDR3 has 13 residues. Trimming stripped 1 base from V and 5 bases from J, with 7 bases between. From germline, CDR1 is SGHNT and CDR2 YENEEA. CDR3 in DNA: TGTGCCAGCAGCTTAGGGGTAAAAGATACGCAGTATTTT. Amino acids: CASSLGVKDTQYF.